One sample yielded the 30 T cell receptor beta chains listed below, sequenced in a study of CD8 T cells in Susac syndrome. The RNA input was about 0.5 to 1 ug, and it was reverse transcribed with random hexamers. TCRdb reanalysed the immunoSEQ multiplex PCR reads using MiXCR and keeps one entry per CDR3 protein. The sample records hundreds of thousands of distinct CDR3 sequences, about 90% being singletons. Sequences were obtained from CD8+ T cells from PBMCs. These receptors originate from a human donor with multiple sclerosis.

The V and J genes are TRBV7-8 and TRBJ2-5; D ambiguous. In germline, CDR1 is SGHVS, CDR2 FQNEAQ. Trimming removed 5 bases from V and 7 bases from J, with 14 bases in between. The CDR3 sequence is 13 residues long. CDR3 sequence: CASSMMDERTQYF. CDR3 DNA sequence: TGTGCCAGCAGCATGATGGATGAGCGGACCCAGTACTTC.

This chain joins TRBV7-8 and TRBJ1-4, with D tentatively TRBD1 (6 bases). Germline V gives CDR1 SGHVS, CDR2 FQNEAQ. The CDR3 covers 14 residues. Trimming removed 1 base from V and 8 bases from J, with 11 bases in between. Here the CDR3 reads CASSLDPGTEKLFF. The CDR3 nucleotides are TGTGCCAGCAGCTTAGATCCAGGGACAGAAAAACTGTTTTTT.

V gene TRBV15 combines with J gene TRBJ2-5, with 7 bases identical to TRBD1. The V and J ends lost 4 bases and 4 bases, in that order; junction bases with no gene match: 3. The CDR3 loop spans 13 amino acids. CDR1 is LNHNV and CDR2 is YYDKDF in the germline V gene (reference sequence). CDR3 sequence: CATSTTGVETQYF. The DNA for the CDR3 is TGTGCCACCAGCACCACAGGGGTAGAGACCCAGTACTTC. Using reference TRBV15 and TRBJ2-5 for the parts outside the CDR3, the full variable domain is DAMVIQNPRYQVTQFGKPVTLSCSQTLNHNVMYWYQQKSSQAPKLLFHYYDKDFNNEADTPDNFQSRRPNTSFCFLDIRSPGLGDTAMYLCATSTTGVETQYFGPGTRLLVL.

The J gene is TRBJ1-1, the V gene TRBV25-1; D possibly corresponds to TRBD1 (5 bases). The V end lost 7 bases, the J end lost 1 base, and 10 bases lay between the germline ends. Germline loops: CDR1 MGHDK, CDR2 SYGVNS. The CDR3 runs to 13 residues. The CDR3 region is CASTDGGNTEAFF. CDR3 sequence (DNA): TGTGCCAGCACCGATGGGGGGAACACTGAAGCTTTCTTT.

The gene calls are TRBV9 and TRBJ1-3; D remains unclear. The CDR3 has 15 residues. V lost 2 bases, J lost 0 bases, and 9 bases lay in between. CDR1 and CDR2 from the germline V gene are SGDLS and YYNGEE. DNA for the CDR3: TGTGCCAGCAGCGTTTCTCCTAGCTCTGGAAACACCATATATTTT. Protein: CASSVSPSSGNTIYF.

The rearrangement joins TRBV5-6 to TRBJ1-1, with 9 bases lining up with TRBD1. The CDR3 loop spans 14 amino acids. The J segment lost 5 bases and the V segment lost 4 bases, leaving 6 bases of the junction unmatched. Germline V lookup: CDR1 SGHDT, CDR2 YYEEEE. CDR3 bases: TGTGCCAGCAGCGGCACAGGGGGCGTAACTGAAGCTTTCTTT. Residues: CASSGTGGVTEAFF.

The CDR3, as DNA: TGTGCCAGCAGCACGCTCCTCGCCGGGACTAGCGGGACCGGGGAGCTGTTTTTT. Amino acids: CASSTLLAGTSGTGELFF. The rearrangement joins TRBV13 to TRBJ2-2, with 12 bases that match TRBD2. Germline CDR1 and CDR2: PRHDT and FYEKMQ (reference sequence). V dropped 5 bases and J dropped 5; count of bases not matched to a gene: 12. There are 18 residues in the CDR3. The whole variable domain, remainder taken from reference TRBV13 and TRBJ2-2, is AAGVIQSPRHLIKEKRETATLKCYPIPRHDTVYWYQQGPGQDPQFLISFYEKMQSDKGSIPDRFSAQQFSDYHSELNMSSLELGDSALYFCASSTLLAGTSGTGELFFGEGSRLTVL.

The V gene is TRBV11-1, the J gene TRBJ1-1; D is perhaps TRBD1 (5 bases). The CDR3 contains 13 residues. V was clipped by 0 bases and J by 7 bases, with 9 bases between them. The germline V gene has CDR1 SGHAT and CDR2 FQDESV (reference sequence). CDR3 protein: CASSLATGGEAFF. The CDR3 DNA sequence: TGTGCCAGCAGCTTAGCCACCGGGGGTGAAGCTTTCTTT. Supplemented by reference TRBV11-1 and TRBJ1-1, the full variable domain reads EAEVAQSPRYKITEKSQAVAFWCDPISGHATLYWYRQILGQGPELLVQFQDESVVDDSQLPKDRFSAERLKGVDSTLKIQPAELGDSAMYLCASSLATGGEAFFGQGTRLTVV.

This rearrangement joins TRBV19 to TRBJ1-5; D is perhaps TRBD1 (5 bases). V was cut by 7 bases and J by 5 bases, with 18 bases left in between. The CDR3 has 15 residues. Per germline, CDR1 LNHDA and CDR2 SQIVND (reference sequence). The CDR3 sequence is CASTPAGASYQPQHF. CDR3 sequence (DNA): TGTGCCAGTACTCCGGCCGGGGCGTCCTATCAGCCCCAGCATTTT.

The rearrangement links TRBV5-6 to TRBJ2-1; D ambiguous. The ends were cut back, 0 bases at V and 2 bases at J, with 9 bases in the middle. Germline CDR1 reads SGHDT; CDR2 reads YYEEEE. The CDR3 consists of 15 residues. For the CDR3, the DNA is TGTGCCAGCAGCTTGGTCCCGGGCACCTACAATGAGCAGTTCTTC. This sequence encodes CASSLVPGTYNEQFF.

This chain connects TRBV7-9 to TRBJ2-7, with TRBD1 matching 12 bases. There are 16 residues in the CDR3. Per the germline V gene, CDR1 is SEHNR and CDR2 is FQNEAQ (reference sequence). With 0 bases clipped from V and 7 bases from J, the junction kept 7 bases outside the gene matches. The CDR3 is CASSLARDRGRWEQYF. CDR3 bases: TGTGCCAGCAGCTTAGCCCGGGACAGGGGGCGCTGGGAGCAGTACTTC.

CDR3 in DNA: TGTGCCAGCAGTTTATCTGGGGTGGAAGCTTTCTTT. Its protein product is CASSLSGVEAFF. The J gene is TRBJ1-1, the V gene TRBV12-3 or TRBV12-4, with D hard to call. With 2 bases removed from V and 8 bases from J, the gap between germline ends came to 9 bases. The CDR3 consists of 12 residues.

This chain connects TRBV5-6 to TRBJ1-1; 8 bases align to TRBD1. V lost 3 bases, J lost 7 bases, and 5 bases stayed unmatched. Germline V CDR1 and CDR2: SGHDT, YYEEEE. The CDR3 consists of 13 residues. CDR3 nucleotide sequence: TGTGCCAGCAGCTCCGGGACAGGACTTGAAGCTTTCTTT. It codes for CASSSGTGLEAFF.

CDR3 coding DNA: TGTGCCAGCAGCTTCCACCCGGATGGCACAGATACGCAGTATTTT. As protein: CASSFHPDGTDTQYF. This sequence joins TRBV7-8 and TRBJ2-3; D unresolved. Trimming pared 3 bases from V and 1 base from J, leaving 11 bases between. The CDR3 is 15 amino acids. Germline CDR1 and CDR2: SGHVS and FQNEAQ.

The chain recombines TRBV9 with TRBJ2-6, with D perhaps TRBD1 (6 bases). The germline V gene encodes CDR1 SGDLS and CDR2 YYNGEE. The CDR3 is 16 residues long. V lost 4 bases, J lost 1 base, and 12 bases lay in between. The CDR3 coding sequence is TGTGCCAGCAGCAACCTAAGGGGGTCTGGGGCCAACGTCCTGACTTTC. Protein product: CASSNLRGSGANVLTF.

The J gene is TRBJ1-2, the V gene TRBV5-6; D call uncertain. The CDR3 is 15 residues long. The germline gives CDR1 SGHDT, CDR2 YYEEEE. Trimming stripped 0 bases from V and 3 bases from J, with 12 bases between. The CDR3 loop is CASSLVNPQDYGYTF. In nucleotides, the CDR3 is TGTGCCAGCAGCTTGGTTAACCCCCAGGACTATGGCTACACCTTC.

The CDR3 nucleotides read TGCGCCAGCAGCCAAGGGGCCTCTACGGGGGAAGAGCAGTACTTC. This gives the protein CASSQGASTGEEQYF. The chain recombines TRBV4-1 with TRBJ2-7; D is perhaps TRBD2 (6 bases). V was shortened by 1 base and J by 7 bases, with 17 bases between the two germline ends. Germline V gene lookup returns CDR1 MGHRA and CDR2 YSYEKL. This CDR3 has 15 residues.

This chain links TRBV13 with TRBJ2-3, with 12 bases that match TRBD2. V trimming: 5 bases; J trimming: 4 bases; junction bases outside the gene matches: 4. The CDR3 length is 15 residues. Germline V lookup: CDR1 PRHDT, CDR2 FYEKMQ (reference sequence). The DNA for the CDR3 is TGTGCCAGCAGCGTGACTAGCGGGAGAGCAGATACGCAGTATTTT. This encodes CASSVTSGRADTQYF.

The chain employs TRBV12-3 or TRBV12-4 and TRBJ1-2; D perhaps matches TRBD1 (5 bases). The CDR3 runs 14 residues. V shed 5 bases and J shed 4 bases, with 14 bases lying between them. The CDR3 loop is CASSPNRQSYGYTF. DNA for the CDR3: TGTGCCAGCAGTCCCAACCGACAGTCCTATGGCTACACCTTC.

The chain couples TRBV2 to TRBJ2-1; 10 bases map to TRBD1. Per the germline V gene, CDR1 is SNHLY and CDR2 is FYNNEI. Trimming cost V 11 bases and J 14 bases; bases outside gene matches: 3. This CDR3 has 9 amino acids. The CDR3 DNA reads TGTGCCGGCGGGACAGGGGAGTTCTTC. Translated: CAGGTGEFF.

The chain recombines TRBV5-4 with TRBJ2-2, with D perhaps matching TRBD2 (6 bases). Germline lookup yields CDR1 SGHNT and CDR2 YYREEE (reference sequence). This CDR3 contains 15 residues. Trimming shortened V by 1 base and J by 2 bases, and 9 bases separated the two germline ends. CDR3 bases: TGTGCCAGCAGCTTGTCGGGAGTCAACACCGGGGAGCTGTTTTTT. Its translation: CASSLSGVNTGELFF.

The rearrangement uses TRBV7-9 and TRBJ2-7; 8 bases are a match to TRBD1. The V and J ends lost 4 bases and 3 bases, in that order; junction bases with no gene match: 5. Germline V gene data show CDR1 as SEHNR and CDR2 as FQNEAQ (reference sequence). This CDR3 has 14 amino acids. CDR3 nucleotides: TGTGCCAGCAGCTCTCCAGGGGGCCACTACGAGCAGTACTTC. This encodes CASSSPGGHYEQYF. Based on the CDR3 plus reference TRBV7-9 and TRBJ2-7, the full variable domain is DTGVSQNPRHKITKRGQNVTFRCDPISEHNRLYWYRQTLGQGPEFLTYFQNEAQLEKSRLLSDRFSAERPKGSFSTLEIQRTEQGDSAMYLCASSSPGGHYEQYFGPGTRLTVT.

This clonotype was observed a few times. The chain employs TRBV9 and TRBJ2-3; no clear D. The CDR3 covers 10 residues. Deletions cut 7 bases from V and 6 bases from J, with 6 bases between. CDR1 is SGDLS, CDR2 YYNGEE, per germline. The DNA for the CDR3 is TGTGCCAGCGGCGAGGATACGCAGTATTTT. This sequence encodes CASGEDTQYF.

This clonotype showed up just once. V gene TRBV19 combines with J gene TRBJ1-2, with D possibly being TRBD1 (6 bases). This CDR3 contains 14 residues. Between the trimmed V and J ends, which lost 5 bases and 4 bases, there was a span of 14 bases. Germline CDR1 is LNHDA and CDR2 is SQIVND (reference sequence). The CDR3 loop is CASSHRVLGYGYTF. CDR3 sequence (DNA): TGTGCCAGTAGTCACAGGGTATTGGGCTATGGCTACACCTTC.

V is TRBV19 and J is TRBJ2-1; 10 positions match TRBD1. Germline CDR1 is LNHDA and CDR2 is SQIVND (reference sequence). CDR3 length equals 17 residues. V dropped 6 bases and J dropped 3; count of bases not matched to a gene: 11. The CDR3 here is CASSPRPGQGFYNEQFF. CDR3 nucleotide sequence: TGTGCCAGTAGCCCCCGACCGGGACAGGGGTTCTACAATGAGCAGTTCTTC.

This chain's CDR3 is CASSQGKGSGYEQYF. As DNA, the CDR3 is TGCGCCAGCAGCCAAGGGAAAGGTAGTGGCTACGAGCAGTACTTC. The J gene is TRBJ2-7, the V gene TRBV4-1, with D unresolved. Trimming shortened V by 1 base and J by 3 bases, and 13 bases separated the two germline ends. CDR1 is MGHRA and CDR2 is YSYEKL in the germline V gene. This CDR3 has 15 amino acids.

In this sample, this clonotype turned up once. The V and J genes are TRBV9 and TRBJ2-3; D gene ambiguous. This CDR3 contains 15 residues. The V end was cut by 0 bases, the J end by 2 bases, with 10 bases between. Germline V gene data show CDR1 as SGDLS and CDR2 as YYNGEE. CDR3 nucleotides: TGTGCCAGCAGCGTAGTAGCCCAGCCCACAGATACGCAGTATTTT. Translated: CASSVVAQPTDTQYF.

The chain carries TRBV6-6 and TRBJ1-5; D unresolved. This CDR3 comprises 13 residues. Germline CDR1 MNHNY, CDR2 SVGAGI (reference sequence). V was shortened by 6 bases and J by 5 bases, with 11 bases between the two germline ends. CDR3 amino acids: CASSPRVDQPQHF. The CDR3 bases are TGTGCCAGCAGCCCCCGAGTGGATCAGCCCCAGCATTTT.

This chain uses TRBV13 with TRBJ2-7; D unresolved. Germline V gene data show CDR1 as PRHDT and CDR2 as FYEKMQ (reference sequence). The CDR3 sequence is 17 residues long. V was shortened by 5 bases and J by 3 bases, with 23 bases between the two germline ends. CDR3: CASSQGYYGTGVYEQYF. The CDR3 DNA is TGTGCCAGCAGCCAAGGATACTACGGTACGGGCGTCTACGAGCAGTACTTC.

The genes are TRBV29-1 and TRBJ1-2, with D unclear. CDR3 length: 14 residues. V gave up 0 bases and J gave up 4 bases, with 12 bases separating them. CDR1 is SQVTM and CDR2 is ANQGSEA in the germline V gene. The chain's CDR3 is CSVEDPRNVYGYTF. In DNA form, the CDR3 reads TGCAGCGTTGAAGATCCCAGGAACGTCTATGGCTACACCTTC.